The next 20 T cell receptor beta chains were all read from a single sample in a study of T cell responses to AZD1222 COVID-19 vaccine. Produced via immunoSEQ multiplex PCR; TCRdb's table is partial and in-frame only. This table holds more than 80,000 clones, 80% to 95% found once. The input for sequencing was peripheral blood, taken 28 days after the second AZD1222 dose. The receptors were gathered from an adult who received the AZD1222 COVID-19 vaccine.

The chain joins TRBV7-2 to TRBJ1-5; D call uncertain. The germline V and J ends were trimmed by 1 base and 5 bases, with 12 bases remaining between them. Germline CDR1 SGHTA, CDR2 FQGNSA. This CDR3 spans 15 amino acids. CDR3 nucleotide sequence: TGTGCCAGCAGCTTAGATCCCGGTAGTCATCAGCCCCAGCATTTT. This gives the protein CASSLDPGSHQPQHF.

The chain carries TRBV3-1 (or the pseudogene TRBV3-2) and TRBJ2-3; TRBD1 matches at 12 bases. This CDR3 spans 16 amino acids. V shed 5 bases, J shed 7 bases, and the junction held 10 bases outside the gene matches. The germline V gene encodes CDR1 LGHDT and CDR2 YNNKEL (reference sequence). The CDR3 sequence: CASSSTGTGGAYTQYF. As DNA, the CDR3 is TGTGCCAGCAGCAGTACCGGGACAGGGGGCGCATATACGCAGTATTTT.

The sample holds a few counts of this clone. The V and J genes are TRBV6-5 and TRBJ2-7; a weak D match, TRBD1 (7 bases). Trimming took off 6 bases at V and 3 bases at J, with 18 bases between the two ends. Germline V lookup: CDR1 MNHEY, CDR2 SVGAGI. This CDR3 has 15 residues. DNA for the CDR3: TGTGCCAGCAGCCGCGGGACAGCCATGTACTACGAGCAGTACTTC. Translated: CASSRGTAMYYEQYF.

For the CDR3, the DNA is TGTGCCAGCAGTTTACCCGGACAGGGGGCTGGAAACACCATATATTTT. Translation: CASSLPGQGAGNTIYF. The V and J genes are TRBV28 and TRBJ1-3; 10 nucleotides agree with TRBD1. V lost 2 bases to trimming and J lost 2 bases; unmatched junction nucleotides: 3. The CDR3 spans 16 residues. Germline CDR1 MDHEN, CDR2 SYDVKM.

The chain recombines TRBV6-5 with TRBJ2-2; the match to TRBD1 covers 10 bases. The V gene end was trimmed by 6 bases and the J gene end by 6 bases; junction bases not matched to a gene: 7. Germline V gene data show CDR1 as MNHEY and CDR2 as SVGAGI. The CDR3 covers 15 residues. The CDR3 DNA is TGTGCCAGCAGGCCCGACAGGGGGCCTGCCGGGGAGCTGTTTTTT. This gives the protein CASRPDRGPAGELFF.

Worth noting for this clone: Additional DNA sequences in this sample encode the identical CDR3. The chain is built from TRBV7-6 and TRBJ2-1, with 7 bases matching TRBD2. The V gene end was trimmed by 1 base and the J gene end by 0 bases; junction bases not matched to a gene: 0. This CDR3 is built from 15 residues. The germline gives CDR1 SGHVS, CDR2 FNYEAQ. DNA for the CDR3: TGTGCCAGCAGCTTAGGGGGGGGCTCCTACAATGAGCAGTTCTTC. Encoded protein: CASSLGGGSYNEQFF.

The chain couples TRBV9 to TRBJ1-3, with unresolved D. This CDR3 region has 15 residues. CDR1 is SGDLS and CDR2 is YYNGEE in the germline V gene. Trimming stripped 0 bases from V and 2 bases from J, with 9 bases between. CDR3 DNA: TGTGCCAGCAGCGTAGAGGGCCAAGCTGGAAACACCATATATTTT. Its translation is CASSVEGQAGNTIYF.

CDR3 sequence: CASSLVEFDGNTIYF. The CDR3 DNA sequence: TGTGCCAGCAGCTTAGTTGAATTCGATGGAAACACCATATATTTT. The rearrangement links TRBV7-8 to TRBJ1-3, with unresolved D. This CDR3 spans 15 amino acids. V dropped 1 base and J dropped 3 bases, with 10 bases sitting between them. Germline assignment: CDR1 SGHVS and CDR2 FQNEAQ.

V and J are TRBV11-2 and TRBJ1-4; 7 bases align to TRBD1. This CDR3 is 11 amino acids long. Germline V gene data show CDR1 as SGHAT and CDR2 as FQNNGV. Trimming cost V 5 bases and J 10 bases; bases outside gene matches: 1. CDR3: CASSPGGKLFF. The CDR3, as DNA: TGTGCCAGCAGCCCAGGGGGAAAACTGTTTTTT.

The V call is TRBV9, the J call TRBJ2-1; the match to TRBD2 covers 7 bases. Trimming removed 4 bases from V and 2 bases from J; junction bases left unmatched: 18. The CDR3 has 19 residues. CDR1 is SGDLS and CDR2 is YYNGEE in the germline V gene. Written as DNA, the CDR3 is TGTGCCAGCAGCATGGGGTGGGGCGGGGGTAAAGAAACCTACAATGAGCAGTTCTTC. It specifies CASSMGWGGGKETYNEQFF.

This sequence joins TRBV4-1 and TRBJ2-7; 12 nucleotides line up with TRBD1. The CDR3 totals 19 residues. Germline CDR1 reads MGHRA; CDR2 reads YSYEKL. The ends lost 1 base at V and 4 bases at J; junction bases unmatched: 14. In nucleotides, the CDR3 is TGCGCCAGCAGCCAAGCGGGTACTGCGGGGGGACAGGGGGCATACGAGCAGTACTTC. The encoded protein is CASSQAGTAGGQGAYEQYF.

The chain uses TRBV12-3 or TRBV12-4 and TRBJ1-2; no reliable D call. The CDR3 sequence is 13 residues long. Between the trimmed V and J ends, which lost 6 bases and 8 bases, there was a span of 16 bases. The DNA for the CDR3 is TGTGCCAGCAGCCGGCCGCCCCACGGGGGCTACACCTTC. Translation: CASSRPPHGGYTF.

The V call is TRBV5-5, the J call TRBJ1-6; D is uncertain. With 1 base removed from V and 2 bases from J, the gap between germline ends came to 16 bases. The CDR3 has 18 amino acids. The germline CDR1 and CDR2 sequences are SGHKS and YYEKEE (reference sequence). The CDR3 DNA sequence: TGTGCCAGCAGCTTGAGTTTGGGCAGAGGAACCTATAATTCACCCCTCCACTTT. Translating it yields CASSLSLGRGTYNSPLHF.

The V call is TRBV28, the J call TRBJ1-5; D gene unclear. Per the germline V gene, CDR1 is MDHEN and CDR2 is SYDVKM. The CDR3 runs 16 residues. The ends were cut back, 5 bases at V and 4 bases at J, with 18 bases in the middle. The CDR3 spells CASSTVAGFGNQPQHF. DNA for the CDR3: TGTGCCAGCAGTACGGTGGCGGGTTTCGGAAATCAGCCCCAGCATTTT.

This clone appeared a single time. The V and J genes are TRBV4-3 and TRBJ2-1, with TRBD2 as a possible D gene (6 bases). Germline loops: CDR1 LGHNA, CDR2 YSLEER. This CDR3 region has 13 residues. V was pared by 5 bases and J by 13 bases, with 18 bases between. CDR3 protein: CASSLGLGPRQFF. In nucleotides, the CDR3 is TGCGCCAGCAGCTTGGGACTGGGCCCGAGACAGTTCTTC.

This clone was counted only a few times. V usage is TRBV5-6 and J usage is TRBJ1-1; TRBD1 might be the D (5 bases). The V end lost 1 base, the J end lost 4 bases, and 11 bases lay between the germline ends. CDR1 and CDR2 from the germline V gene are SGHDT and YYEEEE. The CDR3 totals 14 residues. CDR3: CASSLLGRGTEAFF. The CDR3 DNA follows: TGTGCCAGCAGCTTGCTAGGGAGGGGCACTGAAGCTTTCTTT.

The chain has TRBV28 and TRBJ1-5; 11 bases align to TRBD1. The CDR3 is made up of 19 amino acids. Germline V gene data show CDR1 as MDHEN and CDR2 as SYDVKM. The V and J ends lost 7 bases and 3 bases, in that order; junction bases with no gene match: 17. In DNA form, the CDR3 reads TGTGCCAGCACCCCCAGGAAGGGGCGGACAGGGGGCTCCAATCAGCCCCAGCATTTT. Its translation: CASTPRKGRTGGSNQPQHF.

This clone is classed as medium-sized. The rearrangement links TRBV6-2 or TRBV6-3 to TRBJ2-5; D remains unclear. CDR3 length equals 12 residues. Deletions cut 0 bases from V and 5 bases from J, with 4 bases between. Germline CDR1 reads MNHEY; CDR2 reads SVGEGT. CDR3 DNA sequence: TGTGCCAGCAGTTACTCGCTGGAGACCCAGTACTTC. This gives the protein CASSYSLETQYF.

The gene calls are TRBV7-9 and TRBJ1-2, with D perhaps TRBD1 (6 bases). This CDR3 comprises 14 residues. V was pared by 3 bases and J by 3 bases, with 11 bases between. CDR1 and CDR2 from the germline V gene are SEHNR and FQNEAQ (reference sequence). In DNA form, the CDR3 reads TGTGCCAGCAGCTTTCTGGGGGCAGACTATGGCTACACCTTC. Translating it yields CASSFLGADYGYTF.

This chain joins TRBV11-2 and TRBJ1-2, with 8 bases that match TRBD1. This CDR3 has 15 residues. The V and J ends lost 5 bases and 4 bases, in that order; junction bases with no gene match: 9. Germline V gene data show CDR1 as SGHAT and CDR2 as FQNNGV. DNA of the CDR3: TGTGCCAGCAGCGTAGGGGGACAGGCCACCTATGGCTACACCTTC. This sequence encodes CASSVGGQATYGYTF.